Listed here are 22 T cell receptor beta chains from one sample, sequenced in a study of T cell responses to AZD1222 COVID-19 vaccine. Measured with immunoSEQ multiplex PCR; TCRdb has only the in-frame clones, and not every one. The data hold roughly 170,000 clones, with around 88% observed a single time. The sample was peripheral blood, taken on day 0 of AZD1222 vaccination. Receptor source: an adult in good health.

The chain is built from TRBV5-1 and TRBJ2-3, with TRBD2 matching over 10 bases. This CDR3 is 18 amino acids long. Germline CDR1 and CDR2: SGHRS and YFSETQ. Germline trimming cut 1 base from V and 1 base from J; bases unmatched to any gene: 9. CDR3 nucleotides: TGCGCCAGCAGCTTGTTAGCGGGAGGCCCAACCGGCACAGATACGCAGTATTTT. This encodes CASSLLAGGPTGTDTQYF.

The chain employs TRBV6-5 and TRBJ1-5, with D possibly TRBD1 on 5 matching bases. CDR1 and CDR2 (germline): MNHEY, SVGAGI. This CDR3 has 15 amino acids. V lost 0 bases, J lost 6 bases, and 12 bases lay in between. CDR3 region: CASSYSEGTGQPQHF. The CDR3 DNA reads TGTGCCAGCAGTTACTCTGAGGGGACGGGTCAGCCCCAGCATTTT.

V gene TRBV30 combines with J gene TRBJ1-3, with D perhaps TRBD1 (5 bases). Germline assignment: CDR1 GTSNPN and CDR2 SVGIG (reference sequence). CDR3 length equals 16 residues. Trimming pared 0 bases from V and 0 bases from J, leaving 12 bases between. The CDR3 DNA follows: TGTGCCTGGAGTGTACTTGGGGCCAGCTCTGGAAACACCATATATTTT. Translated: CAWSVLGASSGNTIYF. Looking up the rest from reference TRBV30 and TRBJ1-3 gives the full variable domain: SQTIHQWPATLVQPVGSPLSLECTVEGTSNPNLYWYRQAAGRGLQLLFYSVGIGQISSEVPQNLSASRPQDRQFILSSKKLLLSDSGFYLCAWSVLGASSGNTIYFGEGSWLTVV.

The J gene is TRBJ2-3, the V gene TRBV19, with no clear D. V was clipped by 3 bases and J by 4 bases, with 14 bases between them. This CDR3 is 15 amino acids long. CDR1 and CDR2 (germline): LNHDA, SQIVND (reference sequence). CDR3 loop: CASSILTRGADTQYF. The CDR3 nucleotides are TGTGCCAGTAGTATCCTGACCAGAGGAGCAGATACGCAGTATTTT.

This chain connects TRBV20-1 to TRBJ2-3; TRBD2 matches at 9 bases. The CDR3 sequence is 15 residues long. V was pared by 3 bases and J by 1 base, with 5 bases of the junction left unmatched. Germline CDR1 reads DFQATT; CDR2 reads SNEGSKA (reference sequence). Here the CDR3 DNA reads TGCAGTGCTAGTGGCGGGAGGGGGGGCACAGATACGCAGTATTTT. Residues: CSASGGRGGTDTQYF.

CDR3: CASSEYRGSNTEAFF. CDR3 in DNA: TGTGCCAGCAGTGAATATCGCGGGAGTAACACTGAAGCTTTCTTT. The rearrangement uses TRBV25-1 and TRBJ1-1, with unresolved D. V shed 0 bases and J shed 2 bases, with 10 bases lying between them. The CDR3 contains 15 residues. Per the germline V gene, CDR1 is MGHDK and CDR2 is SYGVNS.

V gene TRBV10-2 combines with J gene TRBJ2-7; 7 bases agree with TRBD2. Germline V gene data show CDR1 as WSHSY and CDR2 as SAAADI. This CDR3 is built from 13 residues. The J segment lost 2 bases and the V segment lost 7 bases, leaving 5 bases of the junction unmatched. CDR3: CASTRAGTYEQYF. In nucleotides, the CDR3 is TGCGCCAGCACGCGAGCGGGGACCTACGAGCAGTACTTC.

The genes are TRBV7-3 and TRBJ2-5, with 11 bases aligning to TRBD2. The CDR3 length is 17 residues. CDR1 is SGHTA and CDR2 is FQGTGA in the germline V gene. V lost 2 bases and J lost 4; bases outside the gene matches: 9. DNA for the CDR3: TGTGCCAGCAGCTTAGGGAGACTAGCGGGAATGGGAGAGACCCAGTACTTC. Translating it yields CASSLGRLAGMGETQYF. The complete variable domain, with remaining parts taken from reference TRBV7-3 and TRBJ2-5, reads GAGVSQTPSNKVTEKGKYVELRCDPISGHTALYWYRQSLGQGPEFLIYFQGTGAADDSGLPNDRFFAVRPEGSVSTLKIQRTERGDSAVYLCASSLGRLAGMGETQYFGPGTRLLVL.

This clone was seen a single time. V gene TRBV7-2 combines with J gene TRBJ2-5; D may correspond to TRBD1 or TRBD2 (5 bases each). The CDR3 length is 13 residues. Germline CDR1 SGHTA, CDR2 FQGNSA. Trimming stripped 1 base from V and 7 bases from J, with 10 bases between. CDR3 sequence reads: CASSLGPGGTQYF. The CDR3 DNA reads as TGTGCCAGCAGCTTAGGGCCTGGGGGGACCCAGTACTTC.

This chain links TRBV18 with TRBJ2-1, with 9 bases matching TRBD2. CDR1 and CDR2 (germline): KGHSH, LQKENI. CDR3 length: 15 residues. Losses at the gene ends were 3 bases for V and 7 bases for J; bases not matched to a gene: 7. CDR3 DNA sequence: TGTGCCAGCTCACCGCCGGGACTAGCTGGGAATGAGCAGTTCTTC. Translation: CASSPPGLAGNEQFF.

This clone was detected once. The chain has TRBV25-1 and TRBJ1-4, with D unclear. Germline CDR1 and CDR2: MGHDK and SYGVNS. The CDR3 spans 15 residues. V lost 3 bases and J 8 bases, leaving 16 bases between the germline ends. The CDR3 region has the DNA TGTGCCAGCAGTGACCCGGACGGACTCCAAGAAAAACTGTTTTTT. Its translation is CASSDPDGLQEKLFF.

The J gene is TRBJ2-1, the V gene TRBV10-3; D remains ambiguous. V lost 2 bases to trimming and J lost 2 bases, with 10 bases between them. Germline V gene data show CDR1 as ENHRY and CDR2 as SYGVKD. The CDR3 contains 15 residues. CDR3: CAISEVADAYNEQFF. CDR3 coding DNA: TGTGCCATCAGTGAGGTGGCGGATGCCTACAATGAGCAGTTCTTC.

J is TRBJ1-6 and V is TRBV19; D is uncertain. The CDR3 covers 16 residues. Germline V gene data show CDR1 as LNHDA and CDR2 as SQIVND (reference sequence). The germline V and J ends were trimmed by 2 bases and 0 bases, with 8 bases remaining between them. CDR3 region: CASSIPSSSYNSPLHF. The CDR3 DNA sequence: TGTGCCAGTAGTATACCCTCGAGCTCCTATAATTCACCCCTCCACTTT.

CDR3 sequence reads: CASKRQPNTEAFF. The CDR3 DNA follows: TGTGCCAGTAAAAGACAGCCGAACACTGAAGCTTTCTTT. The genes are TRBV19 and TRBJ1-1; a possible D gene is TRBD1 (5 bases). Trimming pared 7 bases from V and 1 base from J, leaving 10 bases between. The CDR3 loop spans 13 amino acids. Per germline, CDR1 LNHDA and CDR2 SQIVND (reference sequence).

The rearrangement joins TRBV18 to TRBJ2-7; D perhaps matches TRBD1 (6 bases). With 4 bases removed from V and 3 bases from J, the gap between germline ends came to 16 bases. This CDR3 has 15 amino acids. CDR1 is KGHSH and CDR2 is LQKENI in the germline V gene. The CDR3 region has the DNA TGTGCCAGCTCACAACCGGTAGGACAGTACTACGAGCAGTACTTC. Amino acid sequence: CASSQPVGQYYEQYF.

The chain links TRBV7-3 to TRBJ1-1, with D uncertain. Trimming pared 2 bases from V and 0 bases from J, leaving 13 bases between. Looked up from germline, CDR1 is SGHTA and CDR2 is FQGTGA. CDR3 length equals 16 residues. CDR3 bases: TGTGCCAGCAGCTTAGAGGCGTGGAGTATGAACACTGAAGCTTTCTTT. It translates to CASSLEAWSMNTEAFF.

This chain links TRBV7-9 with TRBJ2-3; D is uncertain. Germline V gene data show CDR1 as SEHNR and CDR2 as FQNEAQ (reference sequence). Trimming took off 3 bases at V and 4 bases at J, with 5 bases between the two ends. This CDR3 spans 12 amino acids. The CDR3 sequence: CASSFAADTQYF. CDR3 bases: TGTGCCAGCAGCTTTGCGGCAGATACGCAGTATTTT. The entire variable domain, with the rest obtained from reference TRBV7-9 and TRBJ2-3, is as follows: DTGVSQNPRHKITKRGQNVTFRCDPISEHNRLYWYRQTLGQGPEFLTYFQNEAQLEKSRLLSDRFSAERPKGSFSTLEIQRTEQGDSAMYLCASSFAADTQYFGPGTRLTVL.

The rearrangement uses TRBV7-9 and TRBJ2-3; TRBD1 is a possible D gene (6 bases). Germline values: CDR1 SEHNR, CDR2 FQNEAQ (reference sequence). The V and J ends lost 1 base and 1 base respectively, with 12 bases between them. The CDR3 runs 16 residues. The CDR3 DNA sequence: TGTGCCAGCAGCTTAGATCAGGGGCAACGCACAGATACGCAGTATTTT. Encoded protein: CASSLDQGQRTDTQYF.

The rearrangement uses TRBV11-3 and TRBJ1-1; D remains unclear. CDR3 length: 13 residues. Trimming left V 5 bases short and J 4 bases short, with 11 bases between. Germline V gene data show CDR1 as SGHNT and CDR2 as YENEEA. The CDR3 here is CASSPGGRTEAFF. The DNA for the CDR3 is TGTGCCAGCAGCCCTGGAGGGCGCACTGAAGCTTTCTTT.

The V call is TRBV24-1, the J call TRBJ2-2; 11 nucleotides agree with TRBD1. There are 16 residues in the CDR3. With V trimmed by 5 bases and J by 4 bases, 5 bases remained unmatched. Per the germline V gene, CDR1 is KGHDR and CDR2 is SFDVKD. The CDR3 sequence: CATSVAGTGGTGELFF. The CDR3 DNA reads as TGTGCCACCAGTGTCGCCGGGACAGGGGGCACCGGGGAGCTGTTTTTT.

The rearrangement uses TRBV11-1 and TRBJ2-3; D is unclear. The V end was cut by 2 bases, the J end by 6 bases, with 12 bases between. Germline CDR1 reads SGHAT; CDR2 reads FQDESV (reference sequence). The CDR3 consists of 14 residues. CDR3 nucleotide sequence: TGTGCCAGCAGCTTACGGCCAGCTGCGGATACGCAGTATTTT. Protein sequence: CASSLRPAADTQYF.

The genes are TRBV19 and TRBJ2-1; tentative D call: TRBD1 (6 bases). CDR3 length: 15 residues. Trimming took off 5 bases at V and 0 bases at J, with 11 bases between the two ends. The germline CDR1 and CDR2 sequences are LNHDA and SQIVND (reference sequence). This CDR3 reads CASSFQGSSYNEQFF. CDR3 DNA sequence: TGTGCCAGTAGTTTCCAGGGGAGCTCCTACAATGAGCAGTTCTTC.